These 3 T cell receptor beta chains originate from one sample sequenced in a study of beta chain features in type 1 diabetes. TCRB transcripts that were expressed got sequenced, as all of the isolated RNA had been reverse transcribed. TCRdb's table, derived via immunoSEQ multiplex PCR, lists solely in-frame clones and lacks some. The sample holds about 170,000 clones, less than 9.5% seen once. Study results and limitations: Shortening of TCRB CDR3s, moderate but significant, appeared in all four CD4+ subsets of Type 1 diabetes patients.

For these TCRs, the target antigens are not known. The sequenced sample was central memory CD4+ T cells from blood. These receptor sequences come from a woman aged 40 to 55 with type 1 diabetes.

This clone was observed a few times. J is TRBJ2-1 and V is TRBV7-9; 10 nucleotides line up with TRBD2. This CDR3 region has 16 residues. V was pared by 9 bases and J by 6 bases, with 14 bases of the junction left unmatched. Per the germline V gene, CDR1 is SEHNR and CDR2 is FQNEAQ (reference sequence). The CDR3 reads CASPGEKSSGSNEQFF. The CDR3 region has the DNA TGTGCCAGTCCCGGGGAAAAGTCTAGCGGGAGCAATGAGCAGTTCTTC.

There are a few counts of this clone. The chain recombines TRBV5-4 with TRBJ1-6, with D unclear. Trimming removed 0 bases at V and 10 bases at J, with 8 bases between. Germline V CDR1 and CDR2: SGHNT, YYREEE (reference sequence). The CDR3 has 13 residues. This CDR3 reads CASSLEAGSPLHF. The CDR3 DNA reads as TGTGCCAGCAGCTTGGAGGCAGGCTCACCCCTCCACTTT.

The chain recombines TRBV15 with TRBJ2-3, with a tentative D call TRBD2 (5 bases). The germline CDR1 and CDR2 sequences are LNHNV and YYDKDF (reference sequence). The length of the CDR3 is 15 residues. V lost 0 bases, J lost 5 bases, and 12 bases lay in between. The CDR3 region has the DNA TGTGCCACCAGCAGAGAGGGGAGAACGGGAGATACGCAGTATTTT. It specifies CATSREGRTGDTQYF.